This TCR beta chain stems from a study of CD8 T cells in ankylosing spondylitis. General study results and limits: Characteristic, it appeared, of ankylosing spondylitis blood was a TCR beta motif of about eight highly homologous variants.

TCRdb called the 5' RACE reads again in MiXCR, with one record for every CDR3 protein. In the table there are hundreds of thousands of distinct CDR3 sequences, 10% to 15% of which are singletons. Trimming removed 11 bases from V and 2 bases from J, with 19 bases in between. The CDR3 runs to 15 residues. The V gene's germline CDR1 is SGHVT and CDR2 SQSDAQ. Note on this clonotype: Its antigen is unknown.

This receptor was obtained from a male donor with ankylosing spondylitis. The specimen was blood, either unsorted or a sorted T cell fraction (not recorded which). This sequence joins TRBV7-4 and TRBJ1-3; D is uncertain. DNA of the CDR3: TGTGCCGCCGCCCTCCTATCAGAGGCTGGAAACACCATATATTTT. This codes for CAAALLSEAGNTIYF.